The sequence of this T cell receptor (beta chain) was determined in a study of blood T cells in healthy people across ages. Findings of the study overall: Age showed a roughly linear inverse relationship with TCR beta diversity per million T cells.

In its sample, this clonotype was seen many times. What it binds is not known. Primed by a sample-barcoded 5' primer and a J-beta primer mix, a second PCR proceeded for about 6 to 11 cycles. From each sample, at least 2.5 million paired-end reads containing CDR3 were obtained. A single record per CDR3 protein comes from TCRdb applying MiXCR to the 5' RACE reads. Counted here are hundreds of thousands of distinct CDR3 sequences, under 40% occurring once; the ten biggest clones make up 10% to 15%. The receptor was derived from a man younger than 30 in good health. Specimen: blood.

The CDR3 loop is CAISGTTLNYGYTF. The CDR3 DNA is TGTGCCATCAGTGGGACGACTTTAAACTATGGCTACACCTTC. J is TRBJ1-2 and V is TRBV10-3, with D unclear. V was cut by 4 bases and J by 2 bases, with 11 bases left in between. The CDR3 consists of 14 residues. Germline CDR1 ENHRY, CDR2 SYGVKD.